This T cell receptor beta chain was captured in a study of control samples from healthy donors and cancer patients. V was shortened by 5 bases and J by 0 bases, with 8 bases between the two germline ends. The CDR3 has 15 amino acids. Germline loops: CDR1 SGHVS, CDR2 FQNEAQ. Clones were sequenced by immunoSEQ multiplex PCR, and TCRdb holds only the in-frame ones, with some missing. The table shows 200,000 to 250,000 clones, with 90% to 95% occurring only once. This rearrangement joins TRBV7-8 to TRBJ2-6; D unresolved. The receptor comes from a man aged 45-65 years in good health. The sequencing input was blood. In DNA form, the CDR3 reads TGTGCCAGCAGCCCCCTGAGCTCTGGGGCCAACGTCCTGACTTTC. Its protein is CASSPLSSGANVLTF. The full variable domain, in which reference TRBV7-8 and TRBJ2-6 provide the parts outside the CDR3, is GAGVSQSPRYKVAKRGQDVALRCDPISGHVSLFWYQQALGQGPEFLTYFQNEAQLDKSGLPSDRFFAERPEGSVSTLKIQRTQQEDSAVYLCASSPLSSGANVLTFGAGSRLTVL.